This is a list of T cell receptor beta chains from one sample in a study of shared clonotypes between healthy human individuals. Sequencing used immunoSEQ multiplex PCR; TCRdb keeps in-frame clones, though not all of them. The repertoire has about 550,000 clones, less than 97% of them found once; the top ten carry around 0.097%. Sequenced: naive CD8+ T cells sorted from blood. The receptor source for this set is a woman aged 30 to 39 in good health. CDR3s include the opening cysteine and the closing phenylalanine or tryptophan. The D gene is left open where the match is weak.

D: -; V: TRBV27; J: TRBJ2-2; CDR3: CASAVEDGTGELFF; DNA: TGTGCCAGCGCCGTAGAAGACGGCACCGGGGAGCTGTTTTTT
D: TRBD1; V: TRBV6-1; J: TRBJ1-1; CDR3: CASSWDRAEAFF; DNA: TGTGCCAGCAGTTGGGACAGGGCTGAAGCTTTCTTT
D: -; V: TRBV19; J: TRBJ2-7; CDR3: CASSLPPGPPYEQYF; DNA: TGTGCCAGTAGTTTACCTCCCGGGCCGCCCTACGAGCAGTACTTC
D: TRBD1; V: TRBV7-9; J: TRBJ2-3; CDR3: CASSIPGTGTDTQYF; DNA: TGTGCCAGCAGCATACCCGGGACAGGGACAGATACGCAGTATTTT
D: TRBD1; V: TRBV6-5; J: TRBJ2-7; CDR3: CASSYSSGQAHEQYF; DNA: TGTGCCAGCAGTTACTCGTCGGGACAGGCCCACGAGCAGTACTTC
D: -; V: TRBV7-9; J: TRBJ2-7; CDR3: CASSPPGTESYEQYF; DNA: TGTGCCAGCAGCCCACCGGGGACGGAGTCCTACGAGCAGTACTTC
D: TRBD2; V: TRBV7-8; J: TRBJ2-1; CDR3: CASSSGLAGEGWLTNEQFF; DNA: TGTGCCAGCAGCTCGGGACTAGCGGGGGAGGGTTGGCTTACCAATGAGCAGTTCTTC
D: -; V: TRBV7-2; J: TRBJ2-1; CDR3: CASQRDARTYNEQFF; DNA: TGTGCCAGCCAAAGGGACGCTCGGACCTACAATGAGCAGTTCTTC
D: -; V: TRBV6-1; J: TRBJ2-7; CDR3: CASSEAPSGSHLEQYF; DNA: TGTGCCAGCAGTGAAGCGCCTTCCGGCTCCCACCTCGAGCAGTACTTC
D: TRBD1; V: TRBV28; J: TRBJ1-2; CDR3: CASSLEGAYGYTF; DNA: TGTGCCAGCAGCCTCGAGGGGGCCTATGGCTACACCTTC
D: TRBD1; V: TRBV11-3; J: TRBJ2-7; CDR3: CASSFGTGSNEQYF; DNA: TGTGCCAGCAGCTTCGGGACAGGGTCTAACGAGCAGTACTTC
D: TRBD2; V: TRBV30; J: TRBJ2-7; CDR3: CAWDSGRAEQYF; DNA: TGTGCCTGGGATAGCGGGAGGGCCGAGCAGTACTTC
D: -; V: TRBV6-6; J: TRBJ1-3; CDR3: CASSYSGNTIYF; DNA: TGTGCCAGCAGTTACTCTGGAAACACCATATATTTT
D: TRBD1; V: TRBV7-6; J: TRBJ2-1; CDR3: CASSSPGTGLEQFF; DNA: TGTGCCAGCAGCTCCCCCGGGACAGGACTGGAGCAGTTCTTC
D: -; V: TRBV12-2; J: TRBJ2-3; CDR3: CASRLSIRVTDTQYF; DNA: TGTGCAAGTCGCTTATCGATCCGGGTTACAGATACGCAGTATTTT